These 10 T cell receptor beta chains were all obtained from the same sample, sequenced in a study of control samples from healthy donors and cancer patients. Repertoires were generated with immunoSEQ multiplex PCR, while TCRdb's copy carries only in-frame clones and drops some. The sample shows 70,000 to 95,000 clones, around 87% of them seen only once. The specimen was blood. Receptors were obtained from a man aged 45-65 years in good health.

CDR3 DNA sequence: TGCAGCGTTACGGACAGGGTCTTGGCTTTCTTT. Protein sequence: CSVTDRVLAFF. The chain uses TRBV29-1 and TRBJ1-1; TRBD1 agrees at 8 bases. This CDR3 has 11 amino acids. The V segment lost 5 bases and the J segment 11 bases; nucleotides outside the gene matches: 7. In germline, CDR1 is SQVTM, CDR2 ANQGSEA.

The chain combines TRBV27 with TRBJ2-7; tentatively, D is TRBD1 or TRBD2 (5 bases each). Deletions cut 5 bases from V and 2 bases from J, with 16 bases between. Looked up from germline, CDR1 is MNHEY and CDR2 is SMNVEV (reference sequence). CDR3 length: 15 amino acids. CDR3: CASSQAPGRAYEQYF. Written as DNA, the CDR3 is TGTGCCAGCAGTCAAGCTCCGGGACGGGCCTACGAGCAGTACTTC.

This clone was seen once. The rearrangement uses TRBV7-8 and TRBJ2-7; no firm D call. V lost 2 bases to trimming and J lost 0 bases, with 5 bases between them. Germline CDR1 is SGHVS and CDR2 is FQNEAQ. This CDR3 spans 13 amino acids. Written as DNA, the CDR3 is TGTGCCAGCAGCTTAAGCTACTCCTACGAGCAGTACTTC. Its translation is CASSLSYSYEQYF.

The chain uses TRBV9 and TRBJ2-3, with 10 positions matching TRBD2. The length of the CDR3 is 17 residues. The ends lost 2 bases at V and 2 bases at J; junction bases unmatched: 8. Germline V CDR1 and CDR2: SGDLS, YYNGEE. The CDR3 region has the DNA TGTGCCAGCAGCGTTCCGATAGCGGGGGGTTCCACAGATACGCAGTATTTT. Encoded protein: CASSVPIAGGSTDTQYF.

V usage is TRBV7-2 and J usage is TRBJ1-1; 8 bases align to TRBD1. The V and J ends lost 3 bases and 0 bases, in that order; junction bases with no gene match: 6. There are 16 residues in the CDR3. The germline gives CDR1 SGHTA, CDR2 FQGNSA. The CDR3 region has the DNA TGTGCCAGCAGCTTCCCGGCAGGGGGCGTGAACACTGAAGCTTTCTTT. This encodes CASSFPAGGVNTEAFF.

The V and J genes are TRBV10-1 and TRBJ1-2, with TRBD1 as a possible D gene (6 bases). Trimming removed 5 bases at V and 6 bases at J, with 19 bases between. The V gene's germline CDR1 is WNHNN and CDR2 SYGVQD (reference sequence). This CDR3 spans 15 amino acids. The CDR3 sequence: CASSPPGTPANGYTF. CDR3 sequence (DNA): TGCGCCAGCAGTCCTCCCGGGACACCCGCAAATGGCTACACCTTC.

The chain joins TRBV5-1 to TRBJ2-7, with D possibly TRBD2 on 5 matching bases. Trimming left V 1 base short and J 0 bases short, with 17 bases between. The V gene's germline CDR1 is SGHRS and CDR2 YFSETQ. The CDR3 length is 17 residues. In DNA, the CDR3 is TGCGCCAGCAGCTTGCCGTTTGGGAGAGACTTCTCCTACGAGCAGTACTTC. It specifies CASSLPFGRDFSYEQYF.

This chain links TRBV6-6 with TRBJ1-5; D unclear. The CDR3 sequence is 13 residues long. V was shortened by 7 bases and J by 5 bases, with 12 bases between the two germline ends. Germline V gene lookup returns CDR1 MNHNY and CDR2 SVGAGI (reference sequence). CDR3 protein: CASKKRADQPQHF. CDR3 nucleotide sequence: TGTGCCAGCAAAAAAAGGGCCGATCAGCCCCAGCATTTT.

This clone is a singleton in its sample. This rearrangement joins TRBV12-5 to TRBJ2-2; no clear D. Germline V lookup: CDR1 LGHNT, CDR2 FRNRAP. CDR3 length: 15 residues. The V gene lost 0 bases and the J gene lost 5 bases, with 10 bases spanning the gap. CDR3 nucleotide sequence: TGTGCTAGTGGTTTGGTTTGGGCCCCTACCGGGGAGCTGTTTTTT. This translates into CASGLVWAPTGELFF.

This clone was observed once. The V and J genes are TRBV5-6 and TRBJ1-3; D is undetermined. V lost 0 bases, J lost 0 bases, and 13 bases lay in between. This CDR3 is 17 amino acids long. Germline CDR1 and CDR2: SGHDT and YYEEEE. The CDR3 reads CASSLVSALSSGNTIYF. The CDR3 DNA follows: TGTGCCAGCAGCTTGGTGTCGGCCCTGAGCTCTGGAAACACCATATATTTT.